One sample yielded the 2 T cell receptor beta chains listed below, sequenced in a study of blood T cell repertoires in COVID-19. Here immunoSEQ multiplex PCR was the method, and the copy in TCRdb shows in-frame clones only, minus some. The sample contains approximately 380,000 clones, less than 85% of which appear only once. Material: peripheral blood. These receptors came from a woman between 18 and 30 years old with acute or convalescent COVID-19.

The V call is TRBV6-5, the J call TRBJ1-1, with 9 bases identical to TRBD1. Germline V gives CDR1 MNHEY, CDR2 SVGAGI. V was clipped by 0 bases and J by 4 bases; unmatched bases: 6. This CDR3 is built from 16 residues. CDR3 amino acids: CASSYSFPQGATEAFF. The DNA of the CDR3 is TGTGCCAGCAGTTACTCGTTCCCACAGGGGGCCACTGAAGCTTTCTTT.

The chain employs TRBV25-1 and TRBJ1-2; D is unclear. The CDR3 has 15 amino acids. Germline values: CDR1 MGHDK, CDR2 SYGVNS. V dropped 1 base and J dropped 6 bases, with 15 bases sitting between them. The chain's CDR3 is CASSEFFAGPNGYTF. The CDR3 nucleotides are TGTGCCAGCAGTGAATTCTTCGCAGGCCCGAATGGCTACACCTTC.